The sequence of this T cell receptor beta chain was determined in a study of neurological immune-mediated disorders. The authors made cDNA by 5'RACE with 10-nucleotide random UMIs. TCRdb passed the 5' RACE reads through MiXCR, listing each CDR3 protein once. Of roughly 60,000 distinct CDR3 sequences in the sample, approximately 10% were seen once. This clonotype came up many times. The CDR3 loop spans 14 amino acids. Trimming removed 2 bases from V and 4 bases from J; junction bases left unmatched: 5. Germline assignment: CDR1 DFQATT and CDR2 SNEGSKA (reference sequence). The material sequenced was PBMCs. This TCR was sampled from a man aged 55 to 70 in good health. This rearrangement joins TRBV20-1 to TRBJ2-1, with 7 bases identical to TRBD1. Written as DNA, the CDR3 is TGCAGTGCTAGATGGGGACAGATATACAATGAGCAGTTCTTC. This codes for CSARWGQIYNEQFF.